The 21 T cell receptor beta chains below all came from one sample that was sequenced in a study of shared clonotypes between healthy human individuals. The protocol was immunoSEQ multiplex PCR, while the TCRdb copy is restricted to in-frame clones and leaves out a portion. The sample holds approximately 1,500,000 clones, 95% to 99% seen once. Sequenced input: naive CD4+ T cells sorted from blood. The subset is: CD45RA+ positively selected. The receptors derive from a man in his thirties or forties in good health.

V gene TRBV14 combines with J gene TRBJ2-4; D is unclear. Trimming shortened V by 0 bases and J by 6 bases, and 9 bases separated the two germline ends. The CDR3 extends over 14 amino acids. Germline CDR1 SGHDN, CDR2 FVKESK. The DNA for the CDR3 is TGTGCCAGCAGCCAAGATCCACTACGAAACATTCAGTACTTC. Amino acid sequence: CASSQDPLRNIQYF.

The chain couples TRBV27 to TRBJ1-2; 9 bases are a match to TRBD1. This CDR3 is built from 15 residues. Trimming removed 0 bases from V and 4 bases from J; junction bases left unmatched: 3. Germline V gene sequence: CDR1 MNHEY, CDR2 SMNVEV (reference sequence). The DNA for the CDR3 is TGTGCCAGCAGTTTATCGGGACAGGGCCTCTATGGCTACACCTTC. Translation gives CASSLSGQGLYGYTF.

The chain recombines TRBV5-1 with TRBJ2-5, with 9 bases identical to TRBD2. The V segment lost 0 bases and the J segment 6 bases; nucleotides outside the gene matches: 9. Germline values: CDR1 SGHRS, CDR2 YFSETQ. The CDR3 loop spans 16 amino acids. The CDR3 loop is CASSLDPASGAQTQYF. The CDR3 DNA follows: TGCGCCAGCAGCTTGGATCCCGCTAGCGGGGCACAGACCCAGTACTTC.

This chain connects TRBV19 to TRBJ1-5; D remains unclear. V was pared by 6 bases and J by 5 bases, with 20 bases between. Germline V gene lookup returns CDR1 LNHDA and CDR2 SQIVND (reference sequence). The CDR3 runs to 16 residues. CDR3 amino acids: CASRSRWREEDQPQHF. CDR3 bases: TGTGCCAGTAGATCAAGATGGCGGGAAGAAGATCAGCCCCAGCATTTT.

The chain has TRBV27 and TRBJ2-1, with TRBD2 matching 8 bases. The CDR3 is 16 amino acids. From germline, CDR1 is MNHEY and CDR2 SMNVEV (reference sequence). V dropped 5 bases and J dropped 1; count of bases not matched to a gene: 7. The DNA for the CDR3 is TGTGCCAGCAGTCCACGGACTAGCTTATCCTACAATGAGCAGTTCTTC. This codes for CASSPRTSLSYNEQFF.

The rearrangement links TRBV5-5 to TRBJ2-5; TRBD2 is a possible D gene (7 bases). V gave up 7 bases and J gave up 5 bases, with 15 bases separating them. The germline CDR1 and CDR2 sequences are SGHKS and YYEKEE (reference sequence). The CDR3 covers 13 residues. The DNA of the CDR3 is TGTGCCAGCCACAGGGCGGGGGAGGAGACCCAGTACTTC. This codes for CASHRAGEETQYF.

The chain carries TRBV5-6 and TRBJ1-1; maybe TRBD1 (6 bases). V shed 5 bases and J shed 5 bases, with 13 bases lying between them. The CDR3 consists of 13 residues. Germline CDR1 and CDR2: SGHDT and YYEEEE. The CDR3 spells CASRPGVGTEAFF. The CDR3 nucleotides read TGTGCCAGCAGACCAGGGGTCGGGACTGAAGCTTTCTTT.

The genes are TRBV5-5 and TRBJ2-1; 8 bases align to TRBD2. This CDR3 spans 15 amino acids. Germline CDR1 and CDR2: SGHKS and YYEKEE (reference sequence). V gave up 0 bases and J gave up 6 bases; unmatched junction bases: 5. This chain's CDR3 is CASSLGSGTSNEQFF. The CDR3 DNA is TGTGCCAGCAGCTTGGGTTCCGGGACTAGCAATGAGCAGTTCTTC.

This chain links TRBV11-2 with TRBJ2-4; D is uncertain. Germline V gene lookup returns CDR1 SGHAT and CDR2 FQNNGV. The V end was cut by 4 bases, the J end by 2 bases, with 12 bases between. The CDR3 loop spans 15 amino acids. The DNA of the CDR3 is TGTGCCAGCAGCTCCCCTCGCGGACCCAAAAACATTCAGTACTTC. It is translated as CASSSPRGPKNIQYF.

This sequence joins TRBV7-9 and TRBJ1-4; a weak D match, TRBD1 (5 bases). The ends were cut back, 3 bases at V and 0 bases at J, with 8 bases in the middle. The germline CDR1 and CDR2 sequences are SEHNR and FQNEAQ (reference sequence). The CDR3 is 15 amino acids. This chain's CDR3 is CASSFRGATNEKLFF. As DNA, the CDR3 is TGTGCCAGCAGCTTCCGGGGCGCAACTAATGAAAAACTGTTTTTT. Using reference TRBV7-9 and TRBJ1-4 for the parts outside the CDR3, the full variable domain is DTGVSQNPRHKITKRGQNVTFRCDPISEHNRLYWYRQTLGQGPEFLTYFQNEAQLEKSRLLSDRFSAERPKGSFSTLEIQRTEQGDSAMYLCASSFRGATNEKLFFGSGTQLSVL.

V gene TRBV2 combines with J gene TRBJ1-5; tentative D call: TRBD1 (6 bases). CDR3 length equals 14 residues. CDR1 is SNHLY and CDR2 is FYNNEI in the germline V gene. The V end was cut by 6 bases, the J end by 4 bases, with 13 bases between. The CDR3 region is CASSPARGNQPQHF. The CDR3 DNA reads TGTGCCAGCAGCCCGGCAAGGGGGAATCAGCCCCAGCATTTT.

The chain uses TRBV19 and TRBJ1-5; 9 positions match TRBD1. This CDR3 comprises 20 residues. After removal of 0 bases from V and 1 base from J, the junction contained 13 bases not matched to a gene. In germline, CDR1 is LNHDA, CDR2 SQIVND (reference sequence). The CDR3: CASSIDFAGTGGRSNQPQHF. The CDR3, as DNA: TGTGCCAGTAGTATAGATTTTGCGGGAACAGGGGGCAGAAGCAATCAGCCCCAGCATTTT.

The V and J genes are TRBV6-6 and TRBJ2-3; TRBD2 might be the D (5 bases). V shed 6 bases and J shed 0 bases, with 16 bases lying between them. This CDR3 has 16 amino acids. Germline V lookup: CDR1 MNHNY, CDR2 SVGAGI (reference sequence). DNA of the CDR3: TGTGCCAGCAGCATCGATGGACGGACTAGCACAGATACGCAGTATTTT. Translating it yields CASSIDGRTSTDTQYF.

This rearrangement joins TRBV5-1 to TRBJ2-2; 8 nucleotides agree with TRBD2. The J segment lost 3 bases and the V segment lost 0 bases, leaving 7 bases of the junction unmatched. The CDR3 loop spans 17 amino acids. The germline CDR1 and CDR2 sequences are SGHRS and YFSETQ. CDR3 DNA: TGCGCCAGCAGCTTGGTACCAGCGGGGGCCTACACCGGGGAGCTGTTTTTT. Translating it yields CASSLVPAGAYTGELFF.

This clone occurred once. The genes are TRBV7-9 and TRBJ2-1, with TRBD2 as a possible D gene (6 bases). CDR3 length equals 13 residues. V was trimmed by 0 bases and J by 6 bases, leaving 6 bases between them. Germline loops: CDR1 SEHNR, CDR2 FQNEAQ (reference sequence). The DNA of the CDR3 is TGTGCCAGCAGCTTAGCTAGCGGCAATGAGCAGTTCTTC. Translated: CASSLASGNEQFF. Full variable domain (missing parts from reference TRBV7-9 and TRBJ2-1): DTGVSQNPRHKITKRGQNVTFRCDPISEHNRLYWYRQTLGQGPEFLTYFQNEAQLEKSRLLSDRFSAERPKGSFSTLEIQRTEQGDSAMYLCASSLASGNEQFFGPGTRLTVL.

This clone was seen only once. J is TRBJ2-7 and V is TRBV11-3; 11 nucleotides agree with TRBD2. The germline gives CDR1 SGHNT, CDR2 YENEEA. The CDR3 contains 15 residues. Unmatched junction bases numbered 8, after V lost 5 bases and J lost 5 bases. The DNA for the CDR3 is TGTGCCAGCAGCCAGACCGGGACTAGCGGCCACGAGCAGTACTTC. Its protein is CASSQTGTSGHEQYF.

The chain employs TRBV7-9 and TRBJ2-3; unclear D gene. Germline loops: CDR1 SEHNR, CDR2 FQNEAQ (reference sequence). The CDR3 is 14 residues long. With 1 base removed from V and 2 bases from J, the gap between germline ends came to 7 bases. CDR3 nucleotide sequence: TGTGCCAGCAGCTTAGACAGTGACACAGATACGCAGTATTTT. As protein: CASSLDSDTDTQYF.

The CDR3 protein is CASSPLHPGQGGTEAFF. CDR3 bases: TGTGCCAGCAGTCCTCTCCACCCGGGACAGGGCGGCACTGAAGCTTTCTTT. The chain uses TRBV27 and TRBJ1-1, with TRBD1 identical over 9 bases. CDR1 is MNHEY, CDR2 SMNVEV, per germline (reference sequence). The CDR3 contains 17 residues. With V trimmed by 5 bases and J by 4 bases, 14 bases remained unmatched.

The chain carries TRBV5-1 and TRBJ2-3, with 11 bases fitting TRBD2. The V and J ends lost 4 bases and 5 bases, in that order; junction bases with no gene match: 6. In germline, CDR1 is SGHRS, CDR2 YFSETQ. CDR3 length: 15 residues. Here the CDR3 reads CASSTRSGRVDTQYF. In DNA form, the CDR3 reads TGCGCCAGCAGCACGCGTAGCGGGAGGGTAGATACGCAGTATTTT. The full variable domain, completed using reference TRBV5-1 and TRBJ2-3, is KAGVTQTPRYLIKTRGQQVTLSCSPISGHRSVSWYQQTPGQGLQFLFEYFSETQRNKGNFPGRFSGRQFSNSRSEMNVSTLELGDSALYLCASSTRSGRVDTQYFGPGTRLTVL.

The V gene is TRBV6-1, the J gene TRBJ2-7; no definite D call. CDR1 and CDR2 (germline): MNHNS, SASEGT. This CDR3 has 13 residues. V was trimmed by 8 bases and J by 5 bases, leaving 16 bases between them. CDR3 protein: CASVRWGFDEQYF. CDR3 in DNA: TGTGCCAGCGTCCGTTGGGGATTCGACGAGCAGTACTTC.

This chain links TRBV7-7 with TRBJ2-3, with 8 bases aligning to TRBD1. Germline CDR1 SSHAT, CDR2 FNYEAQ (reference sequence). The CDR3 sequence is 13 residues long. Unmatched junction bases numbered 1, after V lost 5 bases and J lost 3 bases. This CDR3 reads CASSRQGTDTQYF. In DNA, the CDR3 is TGTGCCAGCAGCAGACAGGGGACAGATACGCAGTATTTT. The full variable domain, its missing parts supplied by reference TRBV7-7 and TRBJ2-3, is GAGVSQSPRYKVTKRGQDVTLRCDPISSHATLYWYQQALGQGPEFLTYFNYEAQPDKSGLPSDRFSAERPEGSISTLTIQRTEQRDSAMYRCASSRQGTDTQYFGPGTRLTVL.